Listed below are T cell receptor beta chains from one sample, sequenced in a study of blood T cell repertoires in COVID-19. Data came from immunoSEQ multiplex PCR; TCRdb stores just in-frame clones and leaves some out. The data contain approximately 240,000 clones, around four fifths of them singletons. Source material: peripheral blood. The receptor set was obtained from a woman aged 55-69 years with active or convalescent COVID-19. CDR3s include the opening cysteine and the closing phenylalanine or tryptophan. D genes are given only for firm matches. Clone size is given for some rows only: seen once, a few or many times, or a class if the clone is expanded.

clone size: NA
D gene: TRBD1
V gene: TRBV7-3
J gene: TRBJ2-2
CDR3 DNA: TGTGCCAGCACCCCCGGGACAGGGGGTCCCACCGGGGAGCTGTTTTTT
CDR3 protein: CASTPGTGGPTGELFF

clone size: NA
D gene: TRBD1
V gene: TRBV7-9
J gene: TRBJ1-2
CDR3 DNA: TGTGCCAGCAGCCGACAGGGGGAGGACTATGGCTACACCTTC
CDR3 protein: CASSRQGEDYGYTF

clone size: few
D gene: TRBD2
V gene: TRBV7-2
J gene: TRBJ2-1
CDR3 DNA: TGTGCCAGCAGCTGGACTAGCGGGGGTGGTTACAATGAGCAGTTCTTC
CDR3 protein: CASSWTSGGGYNEQFF

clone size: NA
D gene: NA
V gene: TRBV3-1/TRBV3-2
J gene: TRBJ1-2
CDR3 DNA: TGTGCCAGCAGCGCACTTCAGGGTGGCTATGGCTACACCTTC
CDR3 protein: CASSALQGGYGYTF

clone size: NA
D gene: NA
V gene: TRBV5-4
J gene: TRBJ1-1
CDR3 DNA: TGTGCCAGCAGCCCCAATTCGGGGGGACTGAACACTGAAGCTTTCTTT
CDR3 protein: CASSPNSGGLNTEAFF

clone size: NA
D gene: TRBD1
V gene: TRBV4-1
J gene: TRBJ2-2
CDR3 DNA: TGCGCCAGCAGCCGATCAGGGGGCGCGAACACCGGGGAGCTGTTTTTT
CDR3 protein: CASSRSGGANTGELFF

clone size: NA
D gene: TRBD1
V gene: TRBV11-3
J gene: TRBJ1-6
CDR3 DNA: TGTGCCAGCAGCTTAGGGCGGACAGGGGGATCACCCCTCCACTTT
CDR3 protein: CASSLGRTGGSPLHF

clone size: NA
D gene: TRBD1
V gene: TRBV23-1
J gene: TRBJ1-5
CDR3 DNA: TGCGCCAGCAGTCCACCTGGACAGGGGAAGGATCAGCCCCAGCATTTT
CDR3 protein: CASSPPGQGKDQPQHF

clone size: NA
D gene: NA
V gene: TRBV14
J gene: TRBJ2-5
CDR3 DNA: TGTGCCAGCAGCCAAGAGATGCTGATAACTGGGACCCAGTACTTC
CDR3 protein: CASSQEMLITGTQYF

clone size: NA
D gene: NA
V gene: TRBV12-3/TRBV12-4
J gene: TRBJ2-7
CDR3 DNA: TGTGCCAGCAGTCCATTGGAGGTAGGCGAGCAGTACTTC
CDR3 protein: CASSPLEVGEQYF

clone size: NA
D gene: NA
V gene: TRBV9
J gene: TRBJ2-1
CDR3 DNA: TGTGCCAGCCAAAACGCGTTCGAAGAGCAGTTCTTC
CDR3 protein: CASQNAFEEQFF

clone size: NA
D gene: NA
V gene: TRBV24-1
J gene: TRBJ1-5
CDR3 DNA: TGTGCCACCAGTAGGGGTTTCGGACAGCCCCAGCATTTT
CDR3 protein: CATSRGFGQPQHF

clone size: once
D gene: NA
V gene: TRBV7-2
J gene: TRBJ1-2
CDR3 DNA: TGTGCCAGCAGCTTAGCGGACAGAGGGGCGTATGGCTACACCTTC
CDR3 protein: CASSLADRGAYGYTF

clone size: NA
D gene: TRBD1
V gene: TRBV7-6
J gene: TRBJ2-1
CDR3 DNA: TGTGCCAGCAGCCCCGGCGGCTGGGGACAGGAGTACAATGAGCAGTTCTTC
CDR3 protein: CASSPGGWGQEYNEQFF